Included here is one TCR beta chain sequence, with context. These data come from a study of T cell responses to AZD1222 COVID-19 vaccine. Profiled with immunoSEQ multiplex PCR; TCRdb holds only in-frame clones, not every one. The table lists 100,000 or so clones, around 90% of them singletons, with about 1.8% in the top ten. The germline gives CDR1 MRHNA, CDR2 SNTAGT. This CDR3 is built from 16 residues. The V segment lost 5 bases and the J segment 0 bases; nucleotides outside the gene matches: 3. The clonotype was recovered from an adult in good health. The sample consisted of peripheral blood, taken on day 0 of AZD1222 vaccination. The chain couples TRBV6-4 to TRBJ2-6; 8 positions match TRBD2. This CDR3 reads CASSTGGISGANVLTF. CDR3 nucleotides: TGTGCCAGCAGTACGGGGGGGATCTCTGGGGCCAACGTCCTGACTTTC.